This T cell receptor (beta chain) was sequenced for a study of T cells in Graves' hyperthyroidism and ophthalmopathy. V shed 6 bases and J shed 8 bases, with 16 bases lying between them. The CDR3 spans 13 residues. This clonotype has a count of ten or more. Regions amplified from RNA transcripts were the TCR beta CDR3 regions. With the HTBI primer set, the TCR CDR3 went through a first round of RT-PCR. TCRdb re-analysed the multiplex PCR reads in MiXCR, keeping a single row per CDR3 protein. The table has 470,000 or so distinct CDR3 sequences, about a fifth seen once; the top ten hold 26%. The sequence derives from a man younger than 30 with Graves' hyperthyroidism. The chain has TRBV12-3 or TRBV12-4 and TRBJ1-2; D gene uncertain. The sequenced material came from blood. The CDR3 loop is CASRLSGERGYTF. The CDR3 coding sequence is TGTGCCAGCAGGTTAAGTGGAGAACGGGGCTACACCTTC.